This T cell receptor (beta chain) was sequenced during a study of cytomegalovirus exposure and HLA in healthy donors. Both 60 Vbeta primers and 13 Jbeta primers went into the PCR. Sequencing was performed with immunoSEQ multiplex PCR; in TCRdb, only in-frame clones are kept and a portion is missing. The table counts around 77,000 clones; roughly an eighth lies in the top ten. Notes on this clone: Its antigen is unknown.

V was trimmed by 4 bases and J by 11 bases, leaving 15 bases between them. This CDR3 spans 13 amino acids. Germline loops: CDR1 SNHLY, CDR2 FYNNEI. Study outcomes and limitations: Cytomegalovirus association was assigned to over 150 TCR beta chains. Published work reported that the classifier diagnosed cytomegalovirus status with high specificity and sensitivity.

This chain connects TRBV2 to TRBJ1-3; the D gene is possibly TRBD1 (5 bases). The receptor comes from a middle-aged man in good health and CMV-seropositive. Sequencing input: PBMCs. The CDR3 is CASSAPSGISIYF. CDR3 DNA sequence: TGTGCCAGCAGTGCCCCTTCAGGGATTTCCATATATTTT.